This TCR beta chain was recovered during a study of CD8 T cells in ankylosing spondylitis. TCRdb used MiXCR to reprocess the 5' RACE reads, holding one entry per CDR3 protein. Of hundreds of thousands of distinct CDR3 sequences listed, approximately 9% were seen once; the top ten hold nearly 7%. This clonotype was recorded many times. This CDR3 has 14 residues. Trimming left V 0 bases short and J 6 bases short, with 9 bases between. The germline gives CDR1 LGHDT, CDR2 YNNKEL (reference sequence). This clonotype was obtained from a male donor with ankylosing spondylitis or in good health (not recorded which). The sequencing sample was made of blood, either unsorted or a sorted T cell fraction (not recorded which). The V and J genes are TRBV3-1 and TRBJ1-5; D remains unclear. The CDR3 sequence is CASSQEPGSQPQHF. The CDR3 DNA sequence: TGTGCCAGCAGCCAAGAGCCGGGGTCTCAGCCCCAGCATTTT.